The present entry profiles one T cell receptor beta chain with its context. Its antigen is unidentified. Germline V gene data show CDR1 as SEHNR and CDR2 as FQNEAQ (reference sequence). Trimming took 4 bases from V and 2 from J, leaving 3 bases between them. The CDR3 consists of 11 residues. This sample stems from a study of T cells in tumors after PD-1 blockade. For the study at large: Excluded were patients with checkpoint blockade, immunosuppressants, or radiotherapy or other anti-cancer therapy within 4 weeks. Treatment was either pembrolizumab 200 mg every 3 weeks or cemiplimab 350 mg every 2 weeks. A subset received ongoing vismodegib 150 mg daily alongside anti-PD-1 therapy. Notes on the study in general: Peripheral recruitment is suggested, as some novel exhausted tumor clones were in pre-treatment blood.

Generated by immunoSEQ multiplex PCR, the TCRdb table keeps only in-frame clones and is missing some. This sample yields about 33,000 clones, of which approximately 78% are seen a single time; around 35% belongs to the top ten. The sequenced sample was PBMCs, obtained before anti-PD-1 treatment. This sequence joins TRBV7-9 and TRBJ2-7; D is uncertain. The clonotype originates from a human donor with basal cell carcinoma. Here the CDR3 reads CASSSAYEQYF. The CDR3 DNA is TGTGCCAGCAGCTCCGCCTACGAGCAGTACTTC.